The 22 T cell receptor beta chains below come from one sample, sequenced in a study of Tregs in tolerant kidney transplant recipients. This table comes from immunoSEQ multiplex PCR, and its TCRdb copy is limited to in-frame clones, with some not included. The sample records roughly 64,000 clones, roughly 98% being singletons. The specimen comprised Tregs from blood, sampled before the transplant. These receptors originate from a human donor who received a combined kidney and bone marrow transplant.

The chain has TRBV27 and TRBJ2-7; 7 nucleotides match TRBD1. The CDR3 spans 15 residues. After removal of 3 bases from V and 4 bases from J, the junction contained 9 bases not matched to a gene. Germline assignment: CDR1 MNHEY and CDR2 SMNVEV (reference sequence). The CDR3 DNA reads TGTGCCAGCAGTTTTAGGGGGCGAGGGGCTTACGAGCAGTACTTC. Amino acid sequence: CASSFRGRGAYEQYF.

V usage is TRBV7-6 and J usage is TRBJ1-4; tentatively, D is TRBD1 (6 bases). The CDR3 covers 14 residues. Trimming removed 6 bases at V and 7 bases at J, with 15 bases between. Germline V gene sequence: CDR1 SGHVS, CDR2 FNYEAQ. The CDR3 sequence is CASSSQGRGEKLFF. The DNA of the CDR3 is TGTGCCAGCAGTTCCCAGGGGAGGGGTGAAAAACTGTTTTTT.

The chain links TRBV19 to TRBJ2-6, with D unclear. The CDR3 is 15 amino acids. Germline loops: CDR1 LNHDA, CDR2 SQIVND (reference sequence). V lost 4 bases and J 1 base, leaving 8 bases between the germline ends. CDR3 in DNA: TGTGCCAGTAGTAAATCTAGGTCTGGGGCCAACGTCCTGACTTTC. This encodes CASSKSRSGANVLTF.

V is TRBV27 and J is TRBJ1-6, with D possibly being TRBD1 (5 bases). Trimming removed 4 bases from V and 3 bases from J, with 16 bases in between. The CDR3 has 17 amino acids. Germline V CDR1 and CDR2: MNHEY, SMNVEV (reference sequence). The CDR3 sequence is CASSSKKGGVYNSPLHF. The CDR3 DNA reads TGTGCCAGCAGTTCGAAAAAAGGAGGGGTCTATAATTCACCCCTCCACTTT.

This rearrangement joins TRBV5-6 to TRBJ1-4; TRBD1 is a possible D gene (5 bases). The V end was cut by 3 bases, the J end by 4 bases, with 10 bases between. Germline V gives CDR1 SGHDT, CDR2 YYEEEE. This CDR3 region has 14 residues. The CDR3, as DNA: TGTGCCAGCAGCTCCTTGGGGGGTAATGAAAAACTGTTTTTT. Its protein is CASSSLGGNEKLFF.

The V and J genes are TRBV5-4 and TRBJ1-2; TRBD1 agrees at 8 bases. CDR3 length: 13 residues. J lost 6 bases, V lost 4 bases, and 5 bases had no gene match. Germline V CDR1 and CDR2: SGHNT, YYREEE (reference sequence). The CDR3 nucleotides are TGTGCCAGCAGCATTGACAGGGGTGATGGCTACACCTTC. This gives the protein CASSIDRGDGYTF.

The chain has TRBV5-4 and TRBJ2-3, with unresolved D. This CDR3 contains 13 residues. In germline, CDR1 is SGHNT, CDR2 YYREEE (reference sequence). Trimming removed 4 bases from V and 6 bases from J, with 12 bases in between. Here the CDR3 DNA reads TGTGCCAGCAGCGCCCCGCTCGGGGATACGCAGTATTTT. Amino acid sequence: CASSAPLGDTQYF.

V usage is TRBV5-1 and J usage is TRBJ2-1, with a possible D match to TRBD2 (5 bases). This CDR3 has 14 amino acids. Germline CDR1 reads SGHRS; CDR2 reads YFSETQ. Deletions cut 0 bases from V and 8 bases from J, with 12 bases between. CDR3 sequence (DNA): TGCGCCAGCAGCTTGGATCGGGAACGAGATGAGCAGTTCTTC. It yields the protein CASSLDRERDEQFF. Supplemented by reference TRBV5-1 and TRBJ2-1, the full variable domain reads KAGVTQTPRYLIKTRGQQVTLSCSPISGHRSVSWYQQTPGQGLQFLFEYFSETQRNKGNFPGRFSGRQFSNSRSEMNVSTLELGDSALYLCASSLDRERDEQFFGPGTRLTVL.

The gene calls are TRBV25-1 and TRBJ1-2, with 8 bases fitting TRBD1. Germline trimming cut 4 bases from V and 4 bases from J; bases unmatched to any gene: 8. CDR1 is MGHDK, CDR2 SYGVNS, per germline. The CDR3 spans 15 residues. The CDR3 nucleotides read TGTGCCAGCAGTGCCCGGGACAGGCCTTTCTATGGCTACACCTTC. Amino acids: CASSARDRPFYGYTF.

The chain links TRBV20-1 to TRBJ1-2; 9 bases fit TRBD1. This CDR3 is 11 amino acids long. Germline CDR1 reads DFQATT; CDR2 reads SNEGSKA (reference sequence). The ends lost 6 bases at V and 5 bases at J; junction bases unmatched: 1. As DNA, the CDR3 is TGCAGTGCAGGACAGGGGTATGGCTACACCTTC. Protein sequence: CSAGQGYGYTF.

The chain uses TRBV2 and TRBJ1-4; TRBD1 aligns across 7 bases. CDR1 SNHLY and CDR2 FYNNEI come from the germline V gene. The J segment lost 10 bases and the V segment lost 4 bases, leaving 6 bases of the junction unmatched. This CDR3 is 13 amino acids long. CDR3 protein: CASSAGQGVKLFF. The CDR3 nucleotides read TGTGCCAGCAGTGCCGGTCAGGGGGTAAAACTGTTTTTT. Supplemented by reference TRBV2 and TRBJ1-4, the full variable domain reads EPEVTQTPSHQVTQMGQEVILRCVPISNHLYFYWYRQILGQKVEFLVSFYNNEISEKSEIFDDQFSVERPDGSNFTLKIRSTKLEDSAMYFCASSAGQGVKLFFGSGTQLSVL.

This clone was seen once. V gene TRBV9 combines with J gene TRBJ1-3; a weak D match, TRBD1 (6 bases). Germline values: CDR1 SGDLS, CDR2 YYNGEE. The V gene lost 2 bases and the J gene lost 7 bases, with 16 bases spanning the gap. The CDR3 has 15 amino acids. The chain's CDR3 is CASSVLGGSSNTIYF. The CDR3 region has the DNA TGTGCCAGCAGCGTTTTAGGGGGAAGCAGTAACACCATATATTTT.

This clone was observed once. V usage is TRBV6-1 and J usage is TRBJ1-6; 9 bases line up with TRBD1. This CDR3 is 15 amino acids long. Germline V gene lookup returns CDR1 MNHNS and CDR2 SASEGT. The junction had 3 bases not matched to a gene; V was cut back by 2 bases and J by 7 bases. CDR3 DNA sequence: TGTGCCAGCAGTGAACCCGGGACAGGGAATTCACCCCTCCACTTT. This codes for CASSEPGTGNSPLHF.

The V gene is TRBV18, the J gene TRBJ2-3; a possible D gene is TRBD1 (5 bases). Trimming removed 2 bases from V and 9 bases from J, with 15 bases in between. The CDR3 has 14 residues. From germline, CDR1 is KGHSH and CDR2 LQKENI. CDR3 sequence (DNA): TGTGCCAGCTCACCAAGGAGAGACACAGGAACGCAGTATTTT. Translated, it gives CASSPRRDTGTQYF.

V and J are TRBV28 and TRBJ2-3; a possible D gene is TRBD2 (7 bases). Germline CDR1 is MDHEN and CDR2 is SYDVKM. The CDR3 runs to 14 residues. Trimming cost V 9 bases and J 2 bases, with 15 bases left between them. The CDR3 loop is CASRRAGATDTQYF. The CDR3 region has the DNA TGTGCCAGTAGGCGGGCGGGGGCCACAGATACGCAGTATTTT.

The chain carries TRBV2 and TRBJ1-6, with TRBD1 as a possible D gene (6 bases). The CDR3 is 13 residues long. CDR1 and CDR2 (germline): SNHLY, FYNNEI. V was pared by 7 bases and J by 6 bases, with 10 bases between. The CDR3 DNA is TGTGCCAGCATCAAACAGGGTAATTCACCCCTCCACTTT. It translates to CASIKQGNSPLHF.

This sequence joins TRBV9 and TRBJ1-1, with TRBD1 identical over 11 bases. The V gene's germline CDR1 is SGDLS and CDR2 YYNGEE. The CDR3 runs 15 residues. The ends lost 7 bases at V and 2 bases at J; junction bases unmatched: 7. CDR3 protein: CASGQGAPFNTEAFF. In DNA, the CDR3 is TGTGCCAGCGGACAGGGGGCACCCTTCAACACTGAAGCTTTCTTT.

CDR3 in amino acids: CASSLVSGGGHGYTF. In DNA, the CDR3 is TGTGCCAGCAGCTTAGTTTCAGGGGGCGGTCATGGCTACACCTTC. The V and J genes are TRBV7-2 and TRBJ1-2, with 8 nucleotides matching TRBD1. The V gene end was trimmed by 1 base and the J gene end by 6 bases; junction bases not matched to a gene: 7. The CDR3 has 15 residues. Germline-derived CDR1 and CDR2 are SGHTA and FQGNSA.

CDR3 bases: TGCGCCAGCAGCTTGGCCGGGGATGGCTACACCTTC. Encoded protein: CASSLAGDGYTF. The chain couples TRBV5-1 to TRBJ1-2; no clear D gene. Germline V gene data show CDR1 as SGHRS and CDR2 as YFSETQ. This CDR3 has 12 amino acids. V was trimmed by 0 bases and J by 6 bases, leaving 6 bases between them.

Here the CDR3 DNA reads TGTGCCAGCAGCCTCCCCGGGGGGAGACTGTTTTTT. It is translated as CASSLPGGRLFF. This chain uses TRBV7-8 with TRBJ1-4; D might be TRBD1 (5 bases). In germline, CDR1 is SGHVS, CDR2 FQNEAQ. V was shortened by 5 bases and J by 13 bases, with 14 bases between the two germline ends. There are 12 residues in the CDR3.

This rearrangement joins TRBV7-8 to TRBJ2-1, with unresolved D. The V end was cut by 4 bases, the J end by 0 bases, with 13 bases between. The CDR3 has 16 amino acids. From germline, CDR1 is SGHVS and CDR2 FQNEAQ. CDR3 bases: TGTGCCAGCAGCTCCAACCCTGATAGCTCCTACAATGAGCAGTTCTTC. Translating it yields CASSSNPDSSYNEQFF.

Written as DNA, the CDR3 is TGTGCCTGGAGTTCGTTAGCCCACAATGAGCAGTTCTTC. Protein: CAWSSLAHNEQFF. The chain combines TRBV30 with TRBJ2-1, with unresolved D. Germline V CDR1 and CDR2: GTSNPN, SVGIG (reference sequence). The V end was cut by 2 bases, the J end by 5 bases, with 10 bases between. The CDR3 is made up of 13 amino acids.